What follows is one TCR beta chain and its context. In the original processing: Amplification with reference gene primers provided the estimates of nucleated cell counts. TCRdb's table, derived via immunoSEQ multiplex PCR, lists solely in-frame clones and lacks some. V, J and clone size are those of that table, while D and trimming were read from the DNA. The sample holds 250,000 to 400,000 clones; almost 90% are singletons and the top ten take 2.9%. The sample comes from a study of blood T cell repertoires in COVID-19. V lost 4 bases to trimming and J lost 7 bases; unmatched junction nucleotides: 6. Germline CDR1 reads SQVTM; CDR2 reads ANQGSEA. The CDR3 runs to 13 residues.

This rearrangement joins TRBV29-1 to TRBJ2-1; 8 nucleotides agree with TRBD1. The clonotype originates from a woman aged 30 to 39 with COVID-19, enrolled during active disease. Sequencing input: peripheral blood. CDR3 amino acids: CSVVSGGPNEQFF. CDR3 sequence (DNA): TGCAGCGTTGTTTCAGGGGGCCCGAATGAGCAGTTCTTC.